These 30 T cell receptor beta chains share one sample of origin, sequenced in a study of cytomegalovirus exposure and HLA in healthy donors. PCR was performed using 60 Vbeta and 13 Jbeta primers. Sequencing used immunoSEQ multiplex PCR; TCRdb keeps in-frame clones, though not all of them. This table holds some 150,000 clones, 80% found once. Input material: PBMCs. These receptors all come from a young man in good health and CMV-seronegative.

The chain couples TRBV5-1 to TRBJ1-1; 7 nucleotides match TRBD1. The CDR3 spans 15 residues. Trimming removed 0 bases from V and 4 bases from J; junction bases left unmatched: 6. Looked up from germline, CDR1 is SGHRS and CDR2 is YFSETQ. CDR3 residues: CASSLEQGWGTEAFF. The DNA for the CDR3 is TGCGCCAGCAGCTTGGAACAGGGGTGGGGCACTGAAGCTTTCTTT.

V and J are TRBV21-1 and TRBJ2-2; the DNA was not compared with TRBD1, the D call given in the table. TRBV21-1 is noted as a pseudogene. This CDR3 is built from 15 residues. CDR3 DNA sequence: TGTGCCAGCAGAACCCGGGACAGGGAGGCCGGGGAGCTGTTTTTT. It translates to CASRTRDREAGELFF.

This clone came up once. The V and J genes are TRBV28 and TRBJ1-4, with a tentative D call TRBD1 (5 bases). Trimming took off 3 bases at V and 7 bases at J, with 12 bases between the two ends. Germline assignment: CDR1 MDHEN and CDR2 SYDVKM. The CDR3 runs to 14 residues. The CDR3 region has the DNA TGTGCCAGCAGTTTCCCTCGGGGGGTTGAAAAACTGTTTTTT. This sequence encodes CASSFPRGVEKLFF.

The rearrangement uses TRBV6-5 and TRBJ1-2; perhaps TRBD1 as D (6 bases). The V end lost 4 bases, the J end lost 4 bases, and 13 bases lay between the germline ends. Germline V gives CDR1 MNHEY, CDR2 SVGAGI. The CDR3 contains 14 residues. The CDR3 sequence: CASSLDSSSYGYTF. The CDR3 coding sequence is TGTGCCAGCAGTTTGGACAGTTCCAGCTATGGCTACACCTTC.

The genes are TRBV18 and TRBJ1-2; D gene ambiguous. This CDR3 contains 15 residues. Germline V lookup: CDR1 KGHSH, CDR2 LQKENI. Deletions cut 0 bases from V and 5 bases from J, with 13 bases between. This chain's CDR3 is CASSPPTRNSYGYTF. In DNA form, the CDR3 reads TGTGCCAGCTCACCACCGACAAGGAACTCTTATGGCTACACCTTC.

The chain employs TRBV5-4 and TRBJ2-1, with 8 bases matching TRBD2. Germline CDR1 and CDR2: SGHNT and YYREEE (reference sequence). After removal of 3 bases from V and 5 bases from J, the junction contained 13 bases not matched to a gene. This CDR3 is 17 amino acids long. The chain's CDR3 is CASSYPPYGRGHNEQFF. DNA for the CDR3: TGTGCCAGCAGCTACCCTCCTTACGGGAGGGGCCACAATGAGCAGTTCTTC.

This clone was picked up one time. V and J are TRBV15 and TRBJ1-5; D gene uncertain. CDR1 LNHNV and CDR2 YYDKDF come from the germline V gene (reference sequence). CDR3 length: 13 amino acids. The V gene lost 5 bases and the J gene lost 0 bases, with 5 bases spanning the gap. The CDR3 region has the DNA TGTGCCACCAGCCTATCTAGCAATCAGCCCCAGCATTTT. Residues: CATSLSSNQPQHF.

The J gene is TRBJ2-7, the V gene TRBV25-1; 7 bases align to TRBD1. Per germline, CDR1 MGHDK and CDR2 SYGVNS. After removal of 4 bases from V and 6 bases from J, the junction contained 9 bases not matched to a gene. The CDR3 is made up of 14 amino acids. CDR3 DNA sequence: TGTGCCAGCAGTGTGGGCGACAGGGTTGGCGAGCAGTACTTC. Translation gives CASSVGDRVGEQYF.

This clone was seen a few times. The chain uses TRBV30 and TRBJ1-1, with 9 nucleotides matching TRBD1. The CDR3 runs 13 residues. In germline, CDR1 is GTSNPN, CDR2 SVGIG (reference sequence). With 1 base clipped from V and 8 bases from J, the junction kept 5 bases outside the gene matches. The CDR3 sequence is CAWSARGQGEAFF. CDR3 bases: TGTGCCTGGAGTGCTAGGGGACAGGGAGAAGCTTTCTTT.

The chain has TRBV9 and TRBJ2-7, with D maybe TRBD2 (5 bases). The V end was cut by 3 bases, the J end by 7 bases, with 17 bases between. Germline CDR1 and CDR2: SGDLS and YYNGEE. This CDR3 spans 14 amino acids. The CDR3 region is CASSADPRTGEQYF. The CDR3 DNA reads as TGTGCCAGCAGCGCGGACCCTCGAACGGGAGAGCAGTACTTC.

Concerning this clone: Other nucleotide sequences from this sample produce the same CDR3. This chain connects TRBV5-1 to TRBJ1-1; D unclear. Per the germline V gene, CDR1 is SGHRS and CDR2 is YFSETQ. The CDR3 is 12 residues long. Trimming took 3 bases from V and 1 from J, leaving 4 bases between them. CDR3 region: CASSSGNTEAFF. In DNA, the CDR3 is TGCGCCAGCAGCTCAGGGAACACTGAAGCTTTCTTT.

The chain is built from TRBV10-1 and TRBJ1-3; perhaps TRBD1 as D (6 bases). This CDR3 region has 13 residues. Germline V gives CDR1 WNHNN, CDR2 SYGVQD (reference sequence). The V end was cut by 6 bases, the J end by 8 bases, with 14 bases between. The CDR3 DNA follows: TGCGCCAGCAGGGGACATGACGGCGACACCATATATTTT. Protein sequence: CASRGHDGDTIYF.

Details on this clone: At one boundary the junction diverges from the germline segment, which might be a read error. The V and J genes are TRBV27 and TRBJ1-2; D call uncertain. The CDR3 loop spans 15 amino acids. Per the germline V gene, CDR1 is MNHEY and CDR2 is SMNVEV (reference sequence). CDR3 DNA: TGTGCCAGCAGTTATTCTATCCTCTCTAACTATGGCTACACCTTT. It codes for CASSYSILSNYGYTF.

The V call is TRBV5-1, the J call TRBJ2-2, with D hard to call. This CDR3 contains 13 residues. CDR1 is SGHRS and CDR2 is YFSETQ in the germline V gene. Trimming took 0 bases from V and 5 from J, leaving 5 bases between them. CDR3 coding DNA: TGCGCCAGCAGCTTGGGACAAACCGGGGAGCTGTTTTTT. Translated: CASSLGQTGELFF.

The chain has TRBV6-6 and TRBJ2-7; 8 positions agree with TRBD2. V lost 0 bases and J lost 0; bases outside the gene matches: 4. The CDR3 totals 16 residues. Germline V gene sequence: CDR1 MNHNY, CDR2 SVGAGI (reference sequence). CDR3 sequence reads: CASSYSLAGSSYEQYF. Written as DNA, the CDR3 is TGTGCCAGCAGTTACTCTTTAGCGGGGAGCTCCTACGAGCAGTACTTC.

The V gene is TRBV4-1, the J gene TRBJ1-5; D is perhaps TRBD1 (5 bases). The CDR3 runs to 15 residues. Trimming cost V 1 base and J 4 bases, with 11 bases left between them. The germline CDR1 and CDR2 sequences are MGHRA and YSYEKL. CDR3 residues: CASSQGSTGNQPQHF. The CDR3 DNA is TGCGCCAGCAGCCAAGGATCCACAGGAAATCAGCCCCAGCATTTT.

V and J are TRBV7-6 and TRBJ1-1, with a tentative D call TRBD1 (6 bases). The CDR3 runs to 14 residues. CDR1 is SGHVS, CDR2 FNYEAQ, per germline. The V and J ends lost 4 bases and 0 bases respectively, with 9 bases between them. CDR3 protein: CASSSGTLNTEAFF. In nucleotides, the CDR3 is TGTGCCAGCAGCTCGGGGACATTGAACACTGAAGCTTTCTTT.

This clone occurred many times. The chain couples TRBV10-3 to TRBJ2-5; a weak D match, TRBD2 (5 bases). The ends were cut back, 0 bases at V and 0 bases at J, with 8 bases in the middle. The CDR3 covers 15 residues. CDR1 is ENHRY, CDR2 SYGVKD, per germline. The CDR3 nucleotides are TGTGCCATCAGTGAGTCTGACTACAACCAAGAGACCCAGTACTTC. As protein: CAISESDYNQETQYF.

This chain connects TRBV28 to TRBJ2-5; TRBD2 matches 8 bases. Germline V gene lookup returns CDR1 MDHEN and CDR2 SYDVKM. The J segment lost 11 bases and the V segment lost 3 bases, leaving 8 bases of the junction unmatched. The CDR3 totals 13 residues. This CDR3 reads CASSLRGAREQYF. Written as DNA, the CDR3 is TGTGCCAGCAGTTTGCGGGGGGCCAGGGAGCAGTACTTC. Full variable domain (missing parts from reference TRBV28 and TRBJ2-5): DVKVTQSSRYLVKRTGEKVFLECVQDMDHENMFWYRQDPGLGLRLIYFSYDVKMKEKGDIPEGYSVSREKKERFSLILESASTNQTSMYLCASSLRGAREQYFGPGTRLLVL.

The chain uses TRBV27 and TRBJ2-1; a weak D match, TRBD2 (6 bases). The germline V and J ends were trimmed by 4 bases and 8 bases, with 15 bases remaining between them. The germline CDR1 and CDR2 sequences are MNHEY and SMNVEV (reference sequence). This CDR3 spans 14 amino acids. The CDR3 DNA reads TGTGCCAGCAGTTCGGGAGCTTGGCCCGATGAGCAGTTCTTC. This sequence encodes CASSSGAWPDEQFF.

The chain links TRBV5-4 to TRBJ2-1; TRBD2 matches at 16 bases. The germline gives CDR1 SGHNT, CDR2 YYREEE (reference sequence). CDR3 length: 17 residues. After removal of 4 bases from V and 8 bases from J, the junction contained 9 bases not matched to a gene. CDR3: CASSRGTSGRAGDEQFF. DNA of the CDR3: TGTGCCAGCAGCCGTGGGACTAGCGGGAGGGCGGGGGATGAGCAGTTCTTC. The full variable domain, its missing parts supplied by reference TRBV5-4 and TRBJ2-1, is ETGVTQSPTHLIKTRGQQVTLRCSSQSGHNTVSWYQQALGQGPQFIFQYYREEENGRGNFPPRFSGLQFPNYSSELNVNALELDDSALYLCASSRGTSGRAGDEQFFGPGTRLTVL.

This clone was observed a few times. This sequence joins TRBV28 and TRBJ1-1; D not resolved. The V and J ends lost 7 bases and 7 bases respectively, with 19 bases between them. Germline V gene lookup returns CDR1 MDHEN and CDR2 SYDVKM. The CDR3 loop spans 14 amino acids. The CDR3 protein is CASTLGVAVSEAFF. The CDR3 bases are TGTGCCAGCACCTTAGGAGTAGCAGTCAGTGAAGCTTTCTTT. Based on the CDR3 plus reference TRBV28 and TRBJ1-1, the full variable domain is DVKVTQSSRYLVKRTGEKVFLECVQDMDHENMFWYRQDPGLGLRLIYFSYDVKMKEKGDIPEGYSVSREKKERFSLILESASTNQTSMYLCASTLGVAVSEAFFGQGTRLTVV.

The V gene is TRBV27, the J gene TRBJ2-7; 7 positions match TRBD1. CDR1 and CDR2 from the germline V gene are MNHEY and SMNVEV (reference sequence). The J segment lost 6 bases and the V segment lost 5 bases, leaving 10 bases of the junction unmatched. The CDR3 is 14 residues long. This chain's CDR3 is CASSGQEGLVEQYF. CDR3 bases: TGTGCCAGCAGTGGACAGGAAGGACTCGTCGAGCAGTACTTC.

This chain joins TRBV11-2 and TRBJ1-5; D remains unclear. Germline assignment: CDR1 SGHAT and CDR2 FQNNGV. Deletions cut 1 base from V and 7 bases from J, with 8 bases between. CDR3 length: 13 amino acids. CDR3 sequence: CASSLAVFQPQHF. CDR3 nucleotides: TGTGCCAGCAGCTTAGCAGTTTTCCAGCCCCAGCATTTT.

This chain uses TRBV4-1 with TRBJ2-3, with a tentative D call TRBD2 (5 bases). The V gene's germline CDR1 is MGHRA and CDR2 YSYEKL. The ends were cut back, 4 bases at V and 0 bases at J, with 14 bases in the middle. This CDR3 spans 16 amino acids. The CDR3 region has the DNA TGCGCCAGCAGCCCCCCCGTAGGGAGAAGCACAGATACGCAGTATTTT. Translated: CASSPPVGRSTDTQYF.

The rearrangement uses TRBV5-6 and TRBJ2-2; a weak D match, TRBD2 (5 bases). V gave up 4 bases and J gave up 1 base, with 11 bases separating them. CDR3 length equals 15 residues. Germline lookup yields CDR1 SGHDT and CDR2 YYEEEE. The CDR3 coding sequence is TGTGCCAGCAGCCGGGGTCCTAAGAACACCGGGGAGCTGTTTTTT. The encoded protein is CASSRGPKNTGELFF.

CDR3 sequence (DNA): TGTGCCAGCAGACAGGGGGAGGCCGGGGAGCTGTTTTTT. Its translation is CASRQGEAGELFF. V is TRBV2 and J is TRBJ2-2, with 8 nucleotides matching TRBD1. CDR3 length equals 13 residues. Germline trimming cut 6 bases from V and 6 bases from J; bases unmatched to any gene: 3. The germline V gene has CDR1 SNHLY and CDR2 FYNNEI. The full variable domain, completed using reference TRBV2 and TRBJ2-2, is EPEVTQTPSHQVTQMGQEVILRCVPISNHLYFYWYRQILGQKVEFLVSFYNNEISEKSEIFDDQFSVERPDGSNFTLKIRSTKLEDSAMYFCASRQGEAGELFFGEGSRLTVL.

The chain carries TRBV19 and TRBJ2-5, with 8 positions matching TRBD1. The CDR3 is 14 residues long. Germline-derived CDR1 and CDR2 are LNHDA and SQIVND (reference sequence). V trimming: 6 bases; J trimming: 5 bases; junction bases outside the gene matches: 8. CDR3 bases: TGTGCCAGTAGCCTACAATGGACAGGGGAGACCCAGTACTTC. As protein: CASSLQWTGETQYF.

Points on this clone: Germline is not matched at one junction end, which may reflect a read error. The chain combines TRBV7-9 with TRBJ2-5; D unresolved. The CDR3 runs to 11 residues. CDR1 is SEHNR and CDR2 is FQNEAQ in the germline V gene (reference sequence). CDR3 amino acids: CSSSWSETQYF. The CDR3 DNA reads TGTTCCAGCAGCTGGAGTGAGACCCAGTACTTC.

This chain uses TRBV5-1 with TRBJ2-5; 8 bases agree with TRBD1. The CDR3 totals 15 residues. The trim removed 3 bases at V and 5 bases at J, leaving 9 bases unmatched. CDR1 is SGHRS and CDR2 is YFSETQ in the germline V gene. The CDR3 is CASSSRTGRAETQYF. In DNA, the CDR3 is TGCGCCAGCAGCTCGCGGACAGGGCGAGCCGAGACCCAGTACTTC.